This T cell receptor beta chain was profiled in a study of cytomegalovirus exposure and HLA in healthy donors. Study results and caveats: Using the classifier, cytomegalovirus status was reportedly diagnosed with high specificity and sensitivity. In the 130 or so validation repertoires, 94% of cluster scores exceeded 0, per a later analysis. According to the study, 150 to 200 TCR beta chains were cytomegalovirus-associated. Three CMV-associated chains proved CMV antigen-specific in vitro.

Clones were read by immunoSEQ multiplex PCR, and TCRdb kept only the in-frame ones, dropping some. The repertoire holds tens of thousands of clones, with 88% as singletons. With 2 bases clipped from V and 2 bases from J, the junction kept 3 bases outside the gene matches. CDR1 and CDR2 (germline): SGHTA, FQGNSA. The CDR3 consists of 15 residues. In this sample, this clone turned up once. The antigen is unknown. The sample comprised PBMCs. The chain recombines TRBV7-2 with TRBJ2-3; 8 nucleotides line up with TRBD2. The TCR comes from a woman in her twenties or thirties in good health and CMV-seronegative. The CDR3 loop reads CASSLRGRFTDTQYF. The CDR3 coding sequence is TGTGCCAGCAGCTTACGCGGGAGGTTCACAGATACGCAGTATTTT.